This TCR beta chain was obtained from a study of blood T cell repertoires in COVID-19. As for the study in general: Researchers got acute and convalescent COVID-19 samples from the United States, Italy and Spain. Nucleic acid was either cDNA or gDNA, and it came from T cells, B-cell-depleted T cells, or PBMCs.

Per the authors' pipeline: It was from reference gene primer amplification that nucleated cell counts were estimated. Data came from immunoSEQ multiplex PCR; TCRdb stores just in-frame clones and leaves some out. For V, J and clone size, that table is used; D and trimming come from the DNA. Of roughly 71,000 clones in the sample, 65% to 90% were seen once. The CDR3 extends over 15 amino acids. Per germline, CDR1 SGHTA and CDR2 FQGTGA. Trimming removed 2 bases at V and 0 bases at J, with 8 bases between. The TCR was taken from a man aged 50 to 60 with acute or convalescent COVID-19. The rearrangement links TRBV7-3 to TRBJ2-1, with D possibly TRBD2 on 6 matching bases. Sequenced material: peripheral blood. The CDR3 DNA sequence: TGTGCCAGCAGCTTAGACGGGGGCTCCTACAATGAGCAGTTCTTC. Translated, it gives CASSLDGGSYNEQFF.